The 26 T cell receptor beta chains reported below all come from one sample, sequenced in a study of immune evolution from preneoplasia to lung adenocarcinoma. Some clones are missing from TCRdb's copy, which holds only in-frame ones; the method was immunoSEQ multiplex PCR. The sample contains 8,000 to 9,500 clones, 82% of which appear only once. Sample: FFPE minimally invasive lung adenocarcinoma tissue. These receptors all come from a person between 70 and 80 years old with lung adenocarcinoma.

CDR3 protein: CASSLEGVNTEAFF. CDR3 sequence (DNA): TGCGCCAGCAGCCTCGAGGGGGTAAACACTGAAGCTTTCTTT. The rearrangement links TRBV4-1 to TRBJ1-1; D might be TRBD1 (6 bases). The CDR3 consists of 14 residues. The V end lost 4 bases, the J end lost 2 bases, and 11 bases lay between the germline ends. From germline, CDR1 is MGHRA and CDR2 YSYEKL.

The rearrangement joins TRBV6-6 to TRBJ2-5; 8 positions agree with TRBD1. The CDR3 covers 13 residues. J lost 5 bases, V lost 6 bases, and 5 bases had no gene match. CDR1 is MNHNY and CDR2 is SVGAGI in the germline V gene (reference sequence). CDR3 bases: TGTGCCAGCAGCAGGGGGCCTGGGGAGACCCAGTACTTC. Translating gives CASSRGPGETQYF.

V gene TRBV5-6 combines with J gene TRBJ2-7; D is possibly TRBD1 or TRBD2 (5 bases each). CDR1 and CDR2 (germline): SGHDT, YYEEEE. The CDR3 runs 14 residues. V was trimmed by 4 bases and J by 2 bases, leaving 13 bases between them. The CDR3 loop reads CASSLVGDAYEQYF. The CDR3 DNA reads TGTGCCAGCAGCCTCGTCGGGGACGCCTACGAGCAGTACTTC.

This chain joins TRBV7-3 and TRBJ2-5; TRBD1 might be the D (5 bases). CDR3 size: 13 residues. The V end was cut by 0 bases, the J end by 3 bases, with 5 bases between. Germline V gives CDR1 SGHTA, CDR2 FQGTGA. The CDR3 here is CASSLTREETQYF. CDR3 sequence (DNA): TGTGCCAGCAGCTTAACCAGGGAAGAGACCCAGTACTTC.

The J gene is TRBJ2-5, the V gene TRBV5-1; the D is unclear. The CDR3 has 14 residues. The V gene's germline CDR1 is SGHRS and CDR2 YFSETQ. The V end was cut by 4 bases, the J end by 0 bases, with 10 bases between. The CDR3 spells CASSPRSYQETQYF. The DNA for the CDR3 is TGCGCCAGCAGCCCACGATCGTACCAAGAGACCCAGTACTTC.

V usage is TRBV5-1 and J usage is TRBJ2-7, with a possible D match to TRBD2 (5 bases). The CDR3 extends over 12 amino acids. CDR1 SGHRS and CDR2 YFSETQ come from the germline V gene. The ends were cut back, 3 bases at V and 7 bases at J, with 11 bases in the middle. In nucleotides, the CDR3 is TGCGCCAGCAGCTGGTCCGGGGTAGAGCAGTACTTC. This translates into CASSWSGVEQYF.

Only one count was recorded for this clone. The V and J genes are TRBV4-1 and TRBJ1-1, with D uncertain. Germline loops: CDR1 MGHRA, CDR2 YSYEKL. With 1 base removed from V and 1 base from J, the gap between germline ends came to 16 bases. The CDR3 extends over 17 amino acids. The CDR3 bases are TGCGCCAGCAGCCAAGGCCTTCGTCTACAGAGGAACACTGAAGCTTTCTTT. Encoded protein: CASSQGLRLQRNTEAFF.

The CDR3 sequence is CASSLDPSNYGYTF. Here the CDR3 DNA reads TGCGCCAGCAGCTTGGATCCATCTAACTATGGCTACACCTTC. The rearrangement uses TRBV5-1 and TRBJ1-2; D remains ambiguous. Looked up from germline, CDR1 is SGHRS and CDR2 is YFSETQ. V shed 0 bases and J shed 0 bases, with 6 bases lying between them. The CDR3 extends over 14 amino acids.

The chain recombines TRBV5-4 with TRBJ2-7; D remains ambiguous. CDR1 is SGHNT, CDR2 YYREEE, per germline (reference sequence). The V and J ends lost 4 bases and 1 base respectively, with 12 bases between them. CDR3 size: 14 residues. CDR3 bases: TGTGCCAGCAGCCCCCGGGTAGCTTCCTACGAGCAGTACTTC. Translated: CASSPRVASYEQYF.

The chain's CDR3 is CAIRGGLAGGPSSYEQYF. DNA of the CDR3: TGTGCCATCAGGGGGGGACTAGCGGGAGGGCCGAGCTCCTACGAGCAGTACTTC. The chain is built from TRBV10-3 and TRBJ2-7; 16 bases are a match to TRBD2. The junction had 8 bases not matched to a gene; V was cut back by 6 bases and J by 0 bases. This CDR3 spans 18 amino acids. Per the germline V gene, CDR1 is ENHRY and CDR2 is SYGVKD.

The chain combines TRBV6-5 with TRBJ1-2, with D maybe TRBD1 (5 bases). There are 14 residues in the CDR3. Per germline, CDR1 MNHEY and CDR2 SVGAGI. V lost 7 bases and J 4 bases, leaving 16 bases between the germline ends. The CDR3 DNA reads TGTGCCAGCAAGGGGTTGACAGAAATCTATGGCTACACCTTC. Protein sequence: CASKGLTEIYGYTF.

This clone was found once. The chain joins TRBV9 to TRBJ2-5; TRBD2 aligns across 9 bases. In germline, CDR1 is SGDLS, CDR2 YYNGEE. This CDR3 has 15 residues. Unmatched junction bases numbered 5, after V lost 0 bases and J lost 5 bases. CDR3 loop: CASSVGGTSGETQYF. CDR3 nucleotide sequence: TGTGCCAGCAGCGTAGGAGGTACTAGCGGGGAGACCCAGTACTTC.

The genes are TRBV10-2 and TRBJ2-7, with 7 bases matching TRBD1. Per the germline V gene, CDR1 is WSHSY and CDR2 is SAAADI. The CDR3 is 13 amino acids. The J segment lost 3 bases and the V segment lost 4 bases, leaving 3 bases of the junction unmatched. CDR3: CASSAGQRYEQYF. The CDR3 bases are TGCGCCAGCAGTGCGGGACAGCGCTACGAGCAGTACTTC.

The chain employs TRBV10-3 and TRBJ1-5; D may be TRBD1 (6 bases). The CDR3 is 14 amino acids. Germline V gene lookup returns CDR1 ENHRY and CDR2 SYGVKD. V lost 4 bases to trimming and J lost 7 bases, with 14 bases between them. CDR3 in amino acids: CAISGGGASQPQHF. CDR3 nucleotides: TGTGCCATCAGTGGAGGGGGGGCGTCACAGCCCCAGCATTTT.

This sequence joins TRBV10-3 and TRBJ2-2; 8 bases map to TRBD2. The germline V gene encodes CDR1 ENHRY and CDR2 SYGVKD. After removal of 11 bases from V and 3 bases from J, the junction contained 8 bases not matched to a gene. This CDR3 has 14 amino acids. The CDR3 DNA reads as TGTGCCGTCGGTAGCGGGACGGACACCGGGGAGCTGTTTTTT. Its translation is CAVGSGTDTGELFF.

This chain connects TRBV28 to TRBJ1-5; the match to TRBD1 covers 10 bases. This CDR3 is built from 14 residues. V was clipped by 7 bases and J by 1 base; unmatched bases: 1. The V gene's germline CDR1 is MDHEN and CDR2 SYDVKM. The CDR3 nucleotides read TGTGCCAGCAAGGACAGGGGGAGCAATCAGCCCCAGCATTTT. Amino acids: CASKDRGSNQPQHF.

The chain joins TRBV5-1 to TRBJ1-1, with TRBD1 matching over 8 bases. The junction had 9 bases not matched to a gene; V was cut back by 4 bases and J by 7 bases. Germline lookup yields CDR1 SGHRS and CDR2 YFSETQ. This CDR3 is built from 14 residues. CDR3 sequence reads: CASSHAGGGDEAFF. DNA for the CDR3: TGCGCCAGCAGCCACGCAGGGGGCGGGGATGAAGCTTTCTTT. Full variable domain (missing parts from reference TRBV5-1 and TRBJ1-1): KAGVTQTPRYLIKTRGQQVTLSCSPISGHRSVSWYQQTPGQGLQFLFEYFSETQRNKGNFPGRFSGRQFSNSRSEMNVSTLELGDSALYLCASSHAGGGDEAFFGQGTRLTVV.

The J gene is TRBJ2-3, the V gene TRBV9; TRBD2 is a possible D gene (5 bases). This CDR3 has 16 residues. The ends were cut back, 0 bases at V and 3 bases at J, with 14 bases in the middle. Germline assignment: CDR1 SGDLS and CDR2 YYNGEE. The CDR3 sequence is CASSVATNPMTDTQYF. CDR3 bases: TGTGCCAGCAGCGTAGCGACTAACCCAATGACAGATACGCAGTATTTT. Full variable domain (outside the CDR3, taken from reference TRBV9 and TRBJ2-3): DSGVTQTPKHLITATGQRVTLRCSPRSGDLSVYWYQQSLDQGLQFLIQYYNGEERAKGNILERFSAQQFPDLHSELNLSSLELGDSALYFCASSVATNPMTDTQYFGPGTRLTVL.

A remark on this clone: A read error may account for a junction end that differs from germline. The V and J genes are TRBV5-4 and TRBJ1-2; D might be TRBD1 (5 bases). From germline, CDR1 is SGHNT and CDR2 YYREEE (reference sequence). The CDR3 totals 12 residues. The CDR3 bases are TGTGCCAGCAGCTTGGCCGGGGCAGTTACTGACTTC. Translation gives CASSLAGAVTDF.

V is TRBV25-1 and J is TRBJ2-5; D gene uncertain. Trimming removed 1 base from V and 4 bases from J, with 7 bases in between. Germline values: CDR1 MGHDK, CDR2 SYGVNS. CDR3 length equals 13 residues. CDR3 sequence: CASSEWGIETQYF. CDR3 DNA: TGTGCCAGCAGTGAATGGGGAATAGAGACCCAGTACTTC.

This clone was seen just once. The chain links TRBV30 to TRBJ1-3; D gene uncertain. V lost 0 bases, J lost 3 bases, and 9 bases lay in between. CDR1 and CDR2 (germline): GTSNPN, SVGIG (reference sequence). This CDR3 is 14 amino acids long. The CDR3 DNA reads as TGTGCCTGGAGTGTATCCTCAGGTGGAAACACCATATATTTT. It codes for CAWSVSSGGNTIYF.

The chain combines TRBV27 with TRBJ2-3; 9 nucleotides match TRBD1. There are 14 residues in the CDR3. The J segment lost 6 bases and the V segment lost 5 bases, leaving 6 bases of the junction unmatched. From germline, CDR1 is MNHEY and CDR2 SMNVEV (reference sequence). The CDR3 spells CASSLGGQGDTQYF. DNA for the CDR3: TGTGCCAGCAGTCTAGGAGGACAGGGGGATACGCAGTATTTT.

The CDR3 DNA follows: TGCGCCAGCAGCTTGGCTGGGGTGTACGGAAACACCATATATTTT. Translation: CASSLAGVYGNTIYF. V and J are TRBV5-1 and TRBJ1-3; D unresolved. The length of the CDR3 is 15 residues. CDR1 and CDR2 (germline): SGHRS, YFSETQ. Trimming cost V 0 bases and J 4 bases, with 11 bases left between them.

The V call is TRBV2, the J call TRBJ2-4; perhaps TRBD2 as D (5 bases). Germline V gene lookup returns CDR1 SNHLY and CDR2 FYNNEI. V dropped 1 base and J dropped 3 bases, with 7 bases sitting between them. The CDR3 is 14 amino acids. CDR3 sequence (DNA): TGTGCCAGCAGTGAAGGTCGGGGCAAAAACATTCAGTACTTC. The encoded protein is CASSEGRGKNIQYF. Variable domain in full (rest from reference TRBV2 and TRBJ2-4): EPEVTQTPSHQVTQMGQEVILRCVPISNHLYFYWYRQILGQKVEFLVSFYNNEISEKSEIFDDQFSVERPDGSNFTLKIRSTKLEDSAMYFCASSEGRGKNIQYFGAGTRLSVL.

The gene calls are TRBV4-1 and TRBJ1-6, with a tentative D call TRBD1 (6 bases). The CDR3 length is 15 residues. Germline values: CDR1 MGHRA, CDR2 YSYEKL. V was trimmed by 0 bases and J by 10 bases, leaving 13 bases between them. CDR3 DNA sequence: TGCGCCAGCAGCCAAGATGCAGGGGTCGGCTCACCCCTCCACTTT. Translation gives CASSQDAGVGSPLHF.

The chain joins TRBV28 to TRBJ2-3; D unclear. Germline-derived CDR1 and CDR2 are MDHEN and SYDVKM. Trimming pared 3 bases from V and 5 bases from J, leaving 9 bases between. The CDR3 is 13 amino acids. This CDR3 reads CASSLTAIDTQYF. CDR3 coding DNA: TGTGCCAGCAGTTTGACTGCTATAGATACGCAGTATTTT.